This TCR beta chain comes out of a study of T cell responses to AZD1222 COVID-19 vaccine. On this clone itself: Its antigen is undetermined.

Study findings and constraints: Close to half of spike-specific TCRs reportedly recognize unmutated variant regions.

The assay was immunoSEQ multiplex PCR, and TCRdb's table has in-frame clones only and misses some. Counted here are 40,000 to 55,000 clones, around nine tenths occurring once; the ten biggest clones make up roughly 1.1%. Germline-derived CDR1 and CDR2 are LNHNV and YYDKDF (reference sequence). Trimming stripped 0 bases from V and 5 bases from J, with 16 bases between. CDR3 size: 17 residues. The sample consisted of peripheral blood, taken 28 days after the second AZD1222 dose. The chain has TRBV15 and TRBJ1-4; D may be TRBD1 (5 bases). The origin of this receptor is an adult who received the AZD1222 COVID-19 vaccine. The CDR3 region is CATSREGRGNWNEKLFF. The CDR3 region has the DNA TGTGCCACCAGCAGAGAAGGGCGGGGCAACTGGAATGAAAAACTGTTTTTT.